A selection of T cell receptor beta chains follows, all from one sample in a study of shared clonotypes between healthy human individuals. Assay used: immunoSEQ multiplex PCR; TCRdb lists only in-frame clones, some missing. The sample records a few hundred thousand clones, more than 95% being singletons. Sequences were obtained from naive CD4+ T cells sorted from blood. The source of these receptors is a woman aged 25-40 years in good health. The CDR3 runs from the conserved cysteine through the conserved F or W. A D gene is named only where the DNA matches it firmly. Size is omitted from some rows. Given values are once, few, many or a class for expanded clones.

j_call	clone_size	d_call	v_call	cdr3_nt	cdr3_aa
TRBJ1-2	.	.	TRBV14	TGTGCCAGCAGCCAAGTTCCCGGGGCCTATGGCTACACCTTC	CASSQVPGAYGYTF
TRBJ2-1	.	TRBD2	TRBV30	TGTGCCTGGACCTCCTCTGGCGGGAGAAGGAATGAGCAGTTCTTC	CAWTSSGGRRNEQFF
TRBJ2-3	.	TRBD2	TRBV6-5	TGTGCCAGCACCGGACTAGCGGGATCCGAGGGTGTTCGGTATTTT	CASTGLAGSEGVRYF
TRBJ2-1	.	TRBD2	TRBV27	TGTGCCAGCAGTCCCCGCCTAGCGGGAGCGCGGAGTTTCTTC	CASSPRLAGARSFF
TRBJ1-4	.	.	TRBV7-9	TGTGCCAGCAGTTCAGACAGGACTAATAATGAAAAACTGTTTTTT	CASSSDRTNNEKLFF
TRBJ2-2	.	TRBD2	TRBV11-1	TGTGCCAGCAGCTCAAGACTAGCCGGCGGGGAGCTGTTTTTT	CASSSRLAGGELFF
TRBJ2-5	.	.	TRBV10-2	TGCGCCAGCAGTGAGGACGAGTACCAAGAGACCCAGTACTTC	CASSEDEYQETQYF
TRBJ1-1	few	.	TRBV5-8	TGTGCCAGCAGCGATAGTGAAAGGGGCTTGAACACTGAAGCTTTCTTT	CASSDSERGLNTEAFF
TRBJ2-7	.	TRBD2	TRBV27	TGTGCCAGCAGTTCTTCCCCCCCCACTAGCGGGAGTATCCACGAGCAGTACTTC	CASSSSPPTSGSIHEQYF
TRBJ1-5	.	.	TRBV4-1	TGCGCCAGCAGCCCAAATGGTGGGGGCAATCAGCCCCAGCATTTT	CASSPNGGGNQPQHF
TRBJ2-7	.	TRBD1	TRBV5-1	TGCGCCAGCAGCCTCCACAGGGGTATCTACGAGCAGTACTTC	CASSLHRGIYEQYF
TRBJ2-7	once	.	TRBV28	TGTGCCAGCCGCGATGGGGGGACCTTAACCTACGAGCAGTACTTC	CASRDGGTLTYEQYF
TRBJ2-1	.	TRBD2	TRBV6-4	TGTGCCAGCAGTGTTAAGCGGGAGGGCCTCAATGAGCAGTTCTTC	CASSVKREGLNEQFF
TRBJ1-2	.	.	TRBV28	TGTGCCAGCAGACCCTACCCGCGGACGCATGTTTACGGTGGCTACACCTTC	CASRPYPRTHVYGGYTF
TRBJ2-5	.	.	TRBV6-6	TGTGCCAGCAGTTACACGGACCCGAGGGTAGGGACCCAGTACTTC	CASSYTDPRVGTQYF
TRBJ2-7	.	.	TRBV12-1	TGTGCCAGCAGCCGTAATTACTACGAGCAGTACTTC	CASSRNYYEQYF
TRBJ1-1	.	.	TRBV29-1	TGCAGCGTTGAATCCCTGGTTGCGGAGACTGAAGCTTTCTTT	CSVESLVAETEAFF
TRBJ2-1	.	.	TRBV5-8	TGTGCCAGCAGCTTGTCCTATGAGCAGTTCTTC	CASSLSYEQFF
TRBJ1-5	.	.	TRBV2	TGTGCCAGCCCGGGCTATAGCAATCAGCCCCAGCATTTT	CASPGYSNQPQHF
TRBJ2-7	.	.	TRBV28	TGTGCCAGCCGCCTGGGGGGGCAGAAGGACTACGAGCAGTACTTC	CASRLGGQKDYEQYF
TRBJ2-7	.	TRBD1	TRBV5-4	TGTGCCAGCAGCCCAGGGGGAGACAGGGGGGTAAGCGAGCAGTACTTC	CASSPGGDRGVSEQYF
TRBJ1-1	.	.	TRBV5-1	TGCGCCAGCAGCTTGGCGGGGGCAGGATGGGCTTTCTTT	CASSLAGAGWAFF
TRBJ2-1	.	TRBD2	TRBV18	TGTGCCAGCTCACCACAAGCGGGAGGGAAGAATGAGCAGTTCTTC	CASSPQAGGKNEQFF
TRBJ2-7	.	TRBD2	TRBV18	TGTGCCAGCTCACCAATGGATAGCGGGAATACGTACGAGCAGTACTTC	CASSPMDSGNTYEQYF
TRBJ2-6	.	.	TRBV6-5	TGTGCCAGCAGTTCCCTTGGGGCCAACGTCCTGACTTTC	CASSSLGANVLTF
TRBJ1-1	once	.	TRBV5-4	TGTGCCAGCAGCCCCCGCCCGGTAGGGGGTGAGAACACTGAAGCTTTCTTT	CASSPRPVGGENTEAFF
TRBJ1-5	.	.	TRBV27	TGTGCCAGCAGCTGGGCAGGGGACGGCAATCAGCCCCAGCATTTT	CASSWAGDGNQPQHF
TRBJ1-2	.	TRBD1	TRBV5-8	TGTGCCAGCAGCTTGATCACAGGGGCCTATGGCTACACCTTC	CASSLITGAYGYTF
TRBJ2-5	.	TRBD2	TRBV5-4	TGTGCCAGCAGCTTGGCTCTGGGGGGGGAGACCCAGTACTTC	CASSLALGGETQYF
TRBJ2-7	.	TRBD2	TRBV5-4	TGTGCCAGCAGCTATGAACCCGGGAGGAGGTTCTACGAGCAGTACTTC	CASSYEPGRRFYEQYF
TRBJ2-1	.	.	TRBV6-5	TGTGCCAGCAGTTTAGGGACTCTTGGTGAGCAGTTCTTC	CASSLGTLGEQFF
TRBJ2-1	.	.	TRBV27	TGTGCCAGCAGTCCCTCCGCAGGGGTAGGGGCTGAGCAGTTCTTC	CASSPSAGVGAEQFF
TRBJ2-1	.	.	TRBV4-1	TGCGCCAGCAGAACGACACTACTCTCCTACAATGAGCAGTTCTTC	CASRTTLLSYNEQFF
TRBJ2-4	.	.	TRBV6-1	TGTGCCAGCAGTGAAGCTGGGACGGGGCAGTACTTC	CASSEAGTGQYF
TRBJ2-3	.	.	TRBV5-1	TGCGCCAGCAGCCGGCGAGAGGCAGATACGCAGTATTTT	CASSRREADTQYF
TRBJ1-1	.	.	TRBV6-6	TGTGCCAGCAGTTACGGGGGGTACACTGAAGCTTTCTTT	CASSYGGYTEAFF
TRBJ1-4	.	.	TRBV19	TGTGCCAGTAGTATGGCCACGGGGCCACGGGAAAAACTGTTTTTT	CASSMATGPREKLFF
TRBJ2-5	.	TRBD2	TRBV5-4	TGTGCCAGCTCCGGGACTAGCGGGGTTGAGACCCAGTACTTC	CASSGTSGVETQYF
TRBJ1-1	.	TRBD1	TRBV2	TGTGCCAGCAGGGGGACAGGGCGCACTGAAGCTTTCTTT	CASRGTGRTEAFF
TRBJ2-5	.	TRBD1	TRBV19	TGTGCCAGTACCATCGTGCCGGGACAGAAAGAGACCCAGTACTTC	CASTIVPGQKETQYF
TRBJ2-1	.	TRBD2	TRBV2	TGTGCCAGCAGTGAAGAGACTAGCGGGATCTATGAGCAGTTCTTC	CASSEETSGIYEQFF
TRBJ2-6	.	.	TRBV27	TGTGCCAGCAGTTTATACCCCGAGTTGTCTGGGGCCAACGTCCTGACTTTC	CASSLYPELSGANVLTF
TRBJ2-1	.	.	TRBV21-1	TGTGCCAGCAGCAAAGTCAATAGCGGGAGGTACAATGAGCAGTTCTTC	CASSKVNSGRYNEQFF
TRBJ1-5	.	.	TRBV10-1	TGCGCCAGCAGTGAGTCCTCAGGGGAAAGGCCCCAGCATTTT	CASSESSGERPQHF
TRBJ2-6	.	.	TRBV4-1	TGCGCCAGCAGCAAAGGGGCGGGCAGAGGCCCTTGGGGGGCCAACGTCCTGACTTTC	CASSKGAGRGPWGANVLTF